The 16 T cell receptor beta chains presented below share a single source sample, sequenced in a study of OX40 agonist ivuxolimab in advanced cancers. Data came from immunoSEQ multiplex PCR; TCRdb stores just in-frame clones and leaves some out. The sample holds 95,000 to 150,000 clones, around 93% seen once. Sample: CD4+ or CD8+ T cells sorted from blood, taken in a trial of the OX40 agonist ivuxolimab. The receptors derive from an adult with an advanced solid tumor such as melanoma, head and neck, liver or kidney cancer.

CDR3 in DNA: TGTGCCAGCAGCGTAGACAGCGAGCGGTCTTACCTCAACACCGGGGAGCTGTTTTTT. It encodes CASSVDSERSYLNTGELFF. V usage is TRBV9 and J usage is TRBJ2-2; D might be TRBD2 (5 bases). The CDR3 has 19 residues. The V end was cut by 0 bases, the J end by 2 bases, with 20 bases between. In germline, CDR1 is SGDLS, CDR2 YYNGEE.

The rearrangement links TRBV7-9 to TRBJ2-7; 10 bases map to TRBD1. The V segment lost 9 bases and the J segment 6 bases; nucleotides outside the gene matches: 20. This CDR3 comprises 17 residues. Germline V lookup: CDR1 SEHNR, CDR2 FQNEAQ (reference sequence). The CDR3 DNA follows: TGTGCCAGTTCACCGTCATTACCGGGACAGGGGTCCGGCGAGCAGTACTTC. Its translation: CASSPSLPGQGSGEQYF.

The DNA of the CDR3 is TGTGCCAGCAGCTCAGGACAGGGGGCGAACACCGGGGAGCTGTTTTTT. Amino acid sequence: CASSSGQGANTGELFF. This chain uses TRBV7-6 with TRBJ2-2; 10 bases are a match to TRBD1. CDR1 and CDR2 (germline): SGHVS, FNYEAQ. J was trimmed by 0 bases and V by 4 bases; bases with no gene match: 2. The CDR3 sequence is 16 residues long.

The chain is built from TRBV6-6 and TRBJ2-1; 8 nucleotides agree with TRBD2. CDR3 length: 14 residues. Germline CDR1 MNHNY, CDR2 SVGAGI (reference sequence). The V gene end was trimmed by 6 bases and the J gene end by 7 bases; junction bases not matched to a gene: 8. CDR3 protein: CASRSGSQGNEQFF. The CDR3 DNA is TGTGCCAGCAGGAGCGGGAGCCAGGGGAATGAGCAGTTCTTC.

In this sample, this clone turned up once. The chain combines TRBV5-4 with TRBJ2-3; possibly TRBD1 for D (6 bases). Between the trimmed V and J ends, which lost 3 bases and 1 base, there was a span of 12 bases. This CDR3 spans 15 amino acids. Per the germline V gene, CDR1 is SGHNT and CDR2 is YYREEE (reference sequence). The DNA for the CDR3 is TGTGCCAGCAGCTCTCGACAGGAAGGCACAGATACGCAGTATTTT. It specifies CASSSRQEGTDTQYF.

This chain uses TRBV4-2 with TRBJ2-1, with 9 bases matching TRBD2. CDR3 length equals 19 residues. Germline V CDR1 and CDR2: LGHNA, YNFKEQ. Trimming at V came to 4 bases and at J to 0 bases, leaving 13 bases not matched to a gene. CDR3 sequence: CASSPHRLADALSYNEQFF. The CDR3 coding sequence is TGTGCCAGCAGCCCCCATCGACTAGCGGATGCACTCTCCTACAATGAGCAGTTCTTC.

This clone was counted once. This chain links TRBV6-1 with TRBJ2-2; D unresolved. The CDR3 is made up of 15 amino acids. Trimming pared 1 base from V and 0 bases from J, leaving 6 bases between. Germline lookup yields CDR1 MNHNS and CDR2 SASEGT. CDR3 protein: CASSEVAANTGELFF. DNA of the CDR3: TGTGCCAGCAGTGAAGTGGCAGCGAACACCGGGGAGCTGTTTTTT.

This clone was seen just once. The chain is built from TRBV18 and TRBJ2-5, with a possible D match to TRBD2 (6 bases). The CDR3 is 15 amino acids. Trimming took off 3 bases at V and 1 base at J, with 12 bases between the two ends. Germline CDR1 and CDR2: KGHSH and LQKENI. In DNA, the CDR3 is TGTGCCAGCTCACCCACGGGAGCCCTCCAAGAGACCCAGTACTTC. Its protein product is CASSPTGALQETQYF. Supplemented by reference TRBV18 and TRBJ2-5, the full variable domain reads NAGVMQNPRHLVRRRGQEARLRCSPMKGHSHVYWYRQLPEEGLKFMVYLQKENIIDESGMPKERFSAEFPKEGPSILRIQQVVRGDSAAYFCASSPTGALQETQYFGPGTRLLVL.

The chain is built from TRBV6-5 and TRBJ2-3; 8 positions match TRBD2. J gave up 6 bases and V 5 bases, and 1 base lay outside the gene matches. The length of the CDR3 is 12 residues. Germline CDR1 and CDR2: MNHEY and SVGAGI. CDR3 in DNA: TGTGCCAGCAGTCGCGGGGGGGATACGCAGTATTTT. Residues: CASSRGGDTQYF.

The sample holds one count of this clone. The chain employs TRBV7-9 and TRBJ1-1; no reliable D call. V was pared by 4 bases and J by 0 bases, with 12 bases between. The CDR3 is made up of 15 amino acids. Germline lookup yields CDR1 SEHNR and CDR2 FQNEAQ (reference sequence). The CDR3 reads CASSSPLRLNTEAFF. The CDR3 nucleotides read TGTGCCAGCAGCTCACCTTTGAGATTGAACACTGAAGCTTTCTTT.

The rearrangement uses TRBV28 and TRBJ2-1, with 9 bases identical to TRBD2. The CDR3 has 15 residues. Germline CDR1 reads MDHEN; CDR2 reads SYDVKM. V lost 10 bases to trimming and J lost 5 bases; unmatched junction nucleotides: 12. CDR3 nucleotide sequence: TGTGCCACCTCGTCCCAGGTAGCGGGAGACAATGAGCAGTTCTTC. Encoded protein: CATSSQVAGDNEQFF.

This clone was observed once. The rearrangement joins TRBV9 to TRBJ2-3, with D possibly being TRBD1 or TRBD2 (5 bases each). With 4 bases removed from V and 6 bases from J, the gap between germline ends came to 12 bases. The length of the CDR3 is 13 residues. Germline V lookup: CDR1 SGDLS, CDR2 YYNGEE. The CDR3 spells CASSLTWGDTQYF. DNA of the CDR3: TGTGCCAGCAGCCTGACCTGGGGGGATACGCAGTATTTT.

The rearrangement uses TRBV11-3 and TRBJ2-1; 7 bases line up with TRBD1. The CDR3 has 15 residues. The germline gives CDR1 SGHNT, CDR2 YENEEA. V trimming: 1 base; J trimming: 5 bases; junction bases outside the gene matches: 5. The CDR3 DNA reads TGTGCCAGCAGCTTAGGTAGGGGGCCAAACAATGAGCAGTTCTTC. Encoded protein: CASSLGRGPNNEQFF.

The V call is TRBV5-1, the J call TRBJ2-1; TRBD2 agrees at 8 bases. The CDR3 sequence is 16 residues long. With V trimmed by 4 bases and J by 6 bases, 12 bases remained unmatched. Germline assignment: CDR1 SGHRS and CDR2 YFSETQ. The CDR3 sequence: CASSAGSGGPGNEQFF. CDR3 nucleotides: TGCGCCAGCAGCGCCGGCTCGGGAGGGCCGGGCAATGAGCAGTTCTTC. Filled out from reference TRBV5-1 and TRBJ2-1, the complete variable domain reads KAGVTQTPRYLIKTRGQQVTLSCSPISGHRSVSWYQQTPGQGLQFLFEYFSETQRNKGNFPGRFSGRQFSNSRSEMNVSTLELGDSALYLCASSAGSGGPGNEQFFGPGTRLTVL.

The rearrangement joins TRBV5-6 to TRBJ2-2; D could derive from TRBD1 or TRBD2 (5 bases each). The CDR3 sequence is 17 residues long. V was shortened by 6 bases and J by 8 bases, with 26 bases between the two germline ends. CDR1 is SGHDT, CDR2 YYEEEE, per germline. The CDR3 loop reads CASNLRGLTSIAGELFF. The CDR3, as DNA: TGTGCCAGCAACCTTCGGGGCCTCACAAGTATAGCTGGGGAGCTGTTTTTT.

V is TRBV28 and J is TRBJ2-1, with 10 bases identical to TRBD2. The CDR3 totals 14 residues. V lost 11 bases and J lost 7; bases outside the gene matches: 11. Germline CDR1 is MDHEN and CDR2 is SYDVKM. CDR3 nucleotides: TGTGCCGCGGAGGCTAGCGGGAGCCGAAATGAGCAGTTCTTC. Protein product: CAAEASGSRNEQFF.